These 20 T cell receptor beta chains were sequenced from one sample in a study of CD8 T cells in ankylosing spondylitis. General study points: Ankylosing spondylitis blood appeared to carry a characteristic TCR beta motif of several highly homologous variants.

No antigen has been identified for these receptors. Each CDR3 protein gets one entry after TCRdb re-called the 5' RACE reads with MiXCR. This sample has hundreds of thousands of distinct CDR3 sequences; roughly 13% occur once, and the top ten carry nearly 7%. Sequencing was performed on blood, either unsorted or a sorted T cell fraction (not recorded which). Receptors were obtained from a male donor with ankylosing spondylitis.

This clonotype was detected a few times. The chain carries TRBV18 and TRBJ2-7; a possible D gene is TRBD1 (6 bases). The CDR3 is 15 residues long. Germline V lookup: CDR1 KGHSH, CDR2 LQKENI. The V gene lost 3 bases and the J gene lost 6 bases, with 18 bases spanning the gap. CDR3 in DNA: TGTGCCAGCTCACCTGGACAGTCCGAACCTTTCGAGCAGTACGTC. Translation gives CASSPGQSEPFEQYV.

Ten or more counts support this clonotype. The chain joins TRBV6-2 or TRBV6-3 to TRBJ1-5; possibly TRBD1 for D (5 bases). The length of the CDR3 is 12 residues. With 7 bases removed from V and 4 bases from J, the gap between germline ends came to 8 bases. Per germline, CDR1 MNHEY and CDR2 SVGEGT. CDR3 DNA sequence: TGTGCCAGCAAGGGGCCGAATCAGCCCCAGCATTTT. Translating it yields CASKGPNQPQHF.

CDR3 sequence reads: CASRDAFTEAFF. CDR3 nucleotide sequence: TGTGCCAGCAGAGATGCTTTCACTGAAGCTTTCTTT. The V call is TRBV6-1, the J call TRBJ1-1; unclear D gene. The CDR3 loop spans 12 amino acids. The germline V gene encodes CDR1 MNHNS and CDR2 SASEGT. V was clipped by 6 bases and J by 4 bases, with 9 bases between them.

This clonotype was seen only a few times. At one end, the junction sequence differs from germline, possibly due to a read error. The V gene is TRBV6-1, the J gene TRBJ2-4; perhaps TRBD1 as D (6 bases). In germline, CDR1 is MNHNS, CDR2 SASEGT. CDR3 length: 15 residues. For the CDR3, the DNA is TGTGCCAGCAGTCAAGCTCAGGGGACCAAAAACATTCAGTACTTC. Its translation is CASSQAQGTKNIQYF.

The sample holds a few counts of this clonotype. The chain has TRBV20-1 and TRBJ2-5, with TRBD2 matching 8 bases. CDR3 length equals 15 residues. Germline lookup yields CDR1 DFQATT and CDR2 SNEGSKA (reference sequence). With 6 bases clipped from V and 2 bases from J, the junction kept 11 bases outside the gene matches. CDR3 coding DNA: TGCAGTGCCACCCGGGTGGCGGGAGGACAAGAGACCCAGTACTTC. This encodes CSATRVAGGQETQYF.

The rearrangement links TRBV20-1 to TRBJ2-5; 10 bases are a match to TRBD1. Germline V CDR1 and CDR2: DFQATT, SNEGSKA (reference sequence). The CDR3 extends over 16 amino acids. V lost 3 bases and J lost 4; bases outside the gene matches: 11. The CDR3 nucleotides are TGCAGTGCTAGCGCCCCCAGGACAGGGGGGAGAGAGACCCAGTACTTC. It encodes CSASAPRTGGRETQYF.

This clonotype was observed a few times. The J gene is TRBJ2-4, the V gene TRBV7-9; D is uncertain. The CDR3 has 15 amino acids. V was clipped by 6 bases and J by 6 bases, with 18 bases between them. Germline V lookup: CDR1 SEHNR, CDR2 FQNEAQ (reference sequence). This CDR3 is CASSHALGVGNIQYF. Written as DNA, the CDR3 is TGTGCCAGCAGTCATGCGCTAGGAGTGGGAAACATTCAGTACTTC. Using reference TRBV7-9 and TRBJ2-4 for the parts outside the CDR3, the full variable domain is DTGVSQNPRHKITKRGQNVTFRCDPISEHNRLYWYRQTLGQGPEFLTYFQNEAQLEKSRLLSDRFSAERPKGSFSTLEIQRTEQGDSAMYLCASSHALGVGNIQYFGAGTRLSVL.

This chain uses TRBV10-3 with TRBJ1-6, with a weak D call TRBD1 (6 bases). Trimming removed 0 bases from V and 17 bases from J, with 17 bases in between. The CDR3 is 14 residues long. CDR1 is ENHRY, CDR2 SYGVKD, per germline. CDR3 sequence (DNA): TGTGCCATCAGTGAGTCAGGACAGCCCCACGTAGTCCACTTT. It encodes CAISESGQPHVVHF.

CDR3 loop: CSGLDRGTDTQYF. The CDR3 DNA sequence: TGCTCAGGACTAGATAGGGGCACAGATACGCAGTATTTT. V is TRBV20-1 and J is TRBJ2-3, with 7 bases aligning to TRBD2. Germline V gives CDR1 DFQATT, CDR2 SNEGSKA (reference sequence). This CDR3 is 13 amino acids long.

The V gene is TRBV5-1, the J gene TRBJ2-1; no definite D call. This CDR3 comprises 14 residues. Germline V CDR1 and CDR2: SGHRS, YFSETQ. V dropped 3 bases and J dropped 8 bases, with 15 bases sitting between them. The CDR3 loop is CASSSLDPLDEQFF. CDR3 nucleotide sequence: TGCGCCAGCAGCTCCCTGGACCCGCTGGATGAGCAGTTCTTC. Using reference TRBV5-1 and TRBJ2-1 for the parts outside the CDR3, the full variable domain is KAGVTQTPRYLIKTRGQQVTLSCSPISGHRSVSWYQQTPGQGLQFLFEYFSETQRNKGNFPGRFSGRQFSNSRSEMNVSTLELGDSALYLCASSSLDPLDEQFFGPGTRLTVL.

V usage is TRBV30 and J usage is TRBJ2-1; D is unclear. This CDR3 contains 14 residues. Germline V gene data show CDR1 as GTSNPN and CDR2 as SVGIG (reference sequence). V dropped 5 bases and J dropped 7 bases, with 18 bases sitting between them. In DNA, the CDR3 is TGTGCCTGGGCTCGACTCCTCCGTGTGAATGAGCAGTTCTTC. Translation: CAWARLLRVNEQFF.

The sample holds many counts of this clonotype. V gene TRBV5-8 combines with J gene TRBJ2-2, with TRBD2 matching over 9 bases. V dropped 1 base and J dropped 4; count of bases not matched to a gene: 2. The germline CDR1 and CDR2 sequences are SGHTS and YDEGEE. The CDR3 length is 15 residues. CDR3 in amino acids: CASSLRREGTGELFF. The CDR3 DNA sequence: TGTGCCAGCAGCTTGCGGCGGGAGGGCACCGGGGAGCTGTTTTTT.

The sample holds many counts of this clonotype. The genes are TRBV7-2 and TRBJ1-2; D gene ambiguous. Germline V CDR1 and CDR2: SGHTA, FQGNSA. Deletions cut 4 bases from V and 6 bases from J, with 12 bases between. The CDR3 runs to 13 residues. Written as DNA, the CDR3 is TGTGCCAGCAGCTCCTTTACGAGGGATGGCTACACCTTC. Protein sequence: CASSSFTRDGYTF.

The sample holds a few counts of this clonotype. This rearrangement joins TRBV20-1 to TRBJ2-7, with D tentatively TRBD2 (6 bases). The CDR3 runs to 14 residues. CDR1 is DFQATT, CDR2 SNEGSKA, per germline (reference sequence). Trimming removed 0 bases at V and 5 bases at J, with 14 bases between. The CDR3 nucleotides read TGCAGTGCTAGAGATACGGCCGGGGGTCACGAGCAGTACGTC. This gives the protein CSARDTAGGHEQYV.

This clonotype was seen a handful of times. The chain joins TRBV5-4 to TRBJ2-7, with D possibly matching TRBD2 (6 bases). With 2 bases removed from V and 4 bases from J, the gap between germline ends came to 16 bases. The CDR3 is 15 residues long. Germline lookup yields CDR1 SGHNT and CDR2 YYREEE (reference sequence). DNA for the CDR3: TGTGCCAGCAGCTTAACCGGGACTCACGAATACGAGCAGTACTTC. Its protein product is CASSLTGTHEYEQYF.

This chain uses TRBV5-1 with TRBJ1-1; D is unclear. CDR1 and CDR2 from the germline V gene are SGHRS and YFSETQ. The CDR3 is 14 amino acids. V was cut by 0 bases and J by 4 bases, with 10 bases left in between. The CDR3 is CASSLVGSRTEAFF. The CDR3 region has the DNA TGCGCCAGCAGCTTGGTTGGATCTCGCACTGAAGCTTTCTTT.

This chain uses TRBV6-1 with TRBJ2-7; 9 bases line up with TRBD1. V was pared by 6 bases and J by 0 bases, with 9 bases of the junction left unmatched. CDR1 is MNHNS and CDR2 is SASEGT in the germline V gene. The CDR3 is 16 residues long. The CDR3 here is CASSGNGQGFSYEQYV. In nucleotides, the CDR3 is TGTGCCAGCAGCGGCAATGGACAGGGGTTCTCCTACGAGCAGTACGTC.

This clonotype was picked up many times. This chain links TRBV12-3 or TRBV12-4 with TRBJ2-2; D is ambiguous. The V and J ends lost 6 bases and 3 bases respectively, with 11 bases between them. The CDR3 is made up of 14 amino acids. CDR3 sequence reads: CASREIGHTGELFF. CDR3 nucleotide sequence: TGTGCCAGCAGAGAGATAGGGCACACCGGGGAGCTGTTTTTT.

V gene TRBV6-6 combines with J gene TRBJ1-1; unclear D gene. Germline V CDR1 and CDR2: MNHNY, SVGAGI (reference sequence). Trimming removed 2 bases from V and 2 bases from J, with 6 bases in between. This CDR3 spans 13 amino acids. The CDR3 DNA reads TGTGCCAGCAGTTACGCGGGAAACACTGAAGCTTTCTTT. Translating it yields CASSYAGNTEAFF.

V usage is TRBV2 and J usage is TRBJ2-7; D may be TRBD1 or TRBD2 (5 bases each). The CDR3 extends over 17 amino acids. From germline, CDR1 is SNHLY and CDR2 FYNNEI. The V end lost 0 bases, the J end lost 0 bases, and 15 bases lay between the germline ends. This chain's CDR3 is CASSEALRTGLSYEQYF. In DNA, the CDR3 is TGTGCCAGCAGTGAAGCGCTTCGAACAGGACTCTCCTACGAGCAGTACTTC. The whole variable domain, remainder taken from reference TRBV2 and TRBJ2-7, is EPEVTQTPSHQVTQMGQEVILRCVPISNHLYFYWYRQILGQKVEFLVSFYNNEISEKSEIFDDQFSVERPDGSNFTLKIRSTKLEDSAMYFCASSEALRTGLSYEQYFGPGTRLTVT.